Below are 20 T cell receptor beta chains sequenced from a single sample in a study of shared clonotypes between healthy human individuals. Terminally differentiated effector memory CD45RA+ cells were excluded from the naive CD8 cells, which were CD45RO-negative and positively selected for CCR7. Sequenced by immunoSEQ multiplex PCR; TCRdb stores in-frame clones only, minus some. The repertoire has around 2,000,000 clones, under 95% of them found once; the top ten carry over 1.5%. Sequenced: naive CD8+ T cells from PBMCs. These receptors were taken from a man younger than 30 in good health. Some clones in this sample may be carry-over from other donors' samples.

V is TRBV5-1 and J is TRBJ2-7; tentatively, D is TRBD1 (6 bases). Germline lookup yields CDR1 SGHRS and CDR2 YFSETQ. This CDR3 comprises 16 residues. The V and J ends lost 0 bases and 0 bases respectively, with 13 bases between them. This chain's CDR3 is CASSLAPGVVSYEQYF. In nucleotides, the CDR3 is TGCGCCAGCAGCTTGGCCCCAGGGGTCGTCTCCTACGAGCAGTACTTC.

This clone was seen only a few times. The chain uses TRBV5-6 and TRBJ1-5, with D perhaps TRBD1 (5 bases). V shed 3 bases and J shed 7 bases, with 14 bases lying between them. Germline CDR1 and CDR2: SGHDT and YYEEEE. The CDR3 is 14 residues long. For the CDR3, the DNA is TGTGCCAGCAGCTCTGGCGGGGCAGGACAGCCCCAGCATTTT. It is translated as CASSSGGAGQPQHF.

The J gene is TRBJ1-2, the V gene TRBV11-2; TRBD1 is a possible D gene (5 bases). Per germline, CDR1 SGHAT and CDR2 FQNNGV. This CDR3 contains 15 residues. V gave up 4 bases and J gave up 2 bases, with 14 bases separating them. The CDR3 sequence: CASSSRDGPNYGYTF. CDR3 nucleotides: TGTGCCAGCAGCTCGAGGGACGGTCCAAACTATGGCTACACCTTC.

The chain combines TRBV29-1 with TRBJ2-7; 7 positions match TRBD1. Germline assignment: CDR1 SQVTM and CDR2 ANQGSEA. The length of the CDR3 is 15 residues. V shed 7 bases and J 2 bases; nucleotides not matched to a gene: 14. CDR3 in DNA: TGCAGCGCCGAAACACCGGACAGGCACCCCTACGAGCAGTACTTC. It encodes CSAETPDRHPYEQYF.

The chain joins TRBV7-9 to TRBJ1-1, with unresolved D. Trimming took off 11 bases at V and 1 base at J, with 11 bases between the two ends. Germline CDR1 SEHNR, CDR2 FQNEAQ (reference sequence). This CDR3 region has 12 residues. CDR3 sequence reads: CAVREPNTEAFF. The CDR3 DNA reads TGTGCCGTCCGGGAACCGAACACTGAAGCTTTCTTT.

The chain is built from TRBV19 and TRBJ1-1; D remains ambiguous. CDR3 size: 15 residues. Germline values: CDR1 LNHDA, CDR2 SQIVND (reference sequence). Deletions cut 3 bases from V and 1 base from J, with 12 bases between. This CDR3 is CASSIFRSGNTEAFF. As DNA, the CDR3 is TGTGCCAGTAGTATTTTTCGAAGTGGGAACACTGAAGCTTTCTTT.

V gene TRBV5-1 combines with J gene TRBJ1-2, with 9 positions matching TRBD1. The length of the CDR3 is 15 residues. The V and J ends lost 3 bases and 8 bases, in that order; junction bases with no gene match: 11. CDR1 SGHRS and CDR2 YFSETQ come from the germline V gene. CDR3 amino acids: CASSSGTGSWRGYTF. The CDR3 bases are TGCGCCAGCAGCTCAGGGACAGGGTCGTGGAGGGGCTACACCTTC.

The rearrangement links TRBV19 to TRBJ2-1, with D possibly TRBD2 on 6 matching bases. The CDR3 covers 15 residues. Germline V gene data show CDR1 as LNHDA and CDR2 as SQIVND (reference sequence). The V and J ends lost 5 bases and 8 bases respectively, with 19 bases between them. CDR3 protein: CASSRGAGSTHEQFF. The CDR3, as DNA: TGTGCCAGTAGTCGAGGGGCGGGATCAACCCATGAGCAGTTCTTC.

This chain links TRBV7-9 with TRBJ2-6; no firm D call. V was trimmed by 2 bases and J by 3 bases, leaving 8 bases between them. Germline values: CDR1 SEHNR, CDR2 FQNEAQ (reference sequence). This CDR3 is built from 15 residues. Here the CDR3 DNA reads TGTGCCAGCAGCTTAAATGGCTTTGGGGCCAACGTCCTGACTTTC. As protein: CASSLNGFGANVLTF.

The CDR3 DNA sequence: TGTGCCAGCAGCTCGACAGGGTTGAACACTGAAGCTTTCTTT. Translating gives CASSSTGLNTEAFF. V and J are TRBV7-2 and TRBJ1-1; 7 bases are a match to TRBD1. Per germline, CDR1 SGHTA and CDR2 FQGNSA. The CDR3 totals 14 residues. Unmatched junction bases numbered 2, after V lost 4 bases and J lost 0 bases.

This sequence joins TRBV9 and TRBJ1-1, with 9 bases aligning to TRBD1. This CDR3 contains 17 residues. The germline V gene encodes CDR1 SGDLS and CDR2 YYNGEE. J lost 0 bases, V lost 1 base, and 7 bases had no gene match. The CDR3 here is CASSVHRDRVLNTEAFF. The DNA for the CDR3 is TGTGCCAGCAGCGTACACCGGGACAGGGTTTTGAACACTGAAGCTTTCTTT. Looking up the rest from reference TRBV9 and TRBJ1-1 gives the full variable domain: DSGVTQTPKHLITATGQRVTLRCSPRSGDLSVYWYQQSLDQGLQFLIQYYNGEERAKGNILERFSAQQFPDLHSELNLSSLELGDSALYFCASSVHRDRVLNTEAFFGQGTRLTVV.

V gene TRBV19 combines with J gene TRBJ1-1; a possible D gene is TRBD1 (5 bases). The ends were cut back, 3 bases at V and 7 bases at J, with 12 bases in the middle. The length of the CDR3 is 13 residues. Germline assignment: CDR1 LNHDA and CDR2 SQIVND (reference sequence). The CDR3 region is CASSIDSTGEAFF. The CDR3 nucleotides read TGTGCCAGTAGTATCGACAGCACCGGTGAAGCTTTCTTT.

J is TRBJ2-5 and V is TRBV27; D possibly matches TRBD1 or TRBD2 (6 bases each). CDR1 MNHEY and CDR2 SMNVEV come from the germline V gene (reference sequence). Trimming took off 0 bases at V and 3 bases at J, with 14 bases between the two ends. The CDR3 is 16 residues long. The CDR3 DNA follows: TGTGCCAGCAGTTTATCTCCGGGGGCAGGGGAAGAGACCCAGTACTTC. It codes for CASSLSPGAGEETQYF.

The chain combines TRBV9 with TRBJ2-1; 11 bases map to TRBD2. The CDR3 contains 15 residues. The V gene's germline CDR1 is SGDLS and CDR2 YYNGEE. V lost 2 bases to trimming and J lost 6 bases; unmatched junction nucleotides: 4. The CDR3 loop reads CASSVIAGGFNEQFF. CDR3 nucleotides: TGTGCCAGCAGCGTTATAGCGGGAGGGTTCAATGAGCAGTTCTTC.

The V gene is TRBV6-5, the J gene TRBJ2-6, with D unresolved. The V gene lost 3 bases and the J gene lost 2 bases, with 8 bases spanning the gap. The CDR3 is made up of 15 amino acids. Germline CDR1 MNHEY, CDR2 SVGAGI. CDR3 residues: CASSYRAPGANVLTF. DNA of the CDR3: TGTGCCAGCAGTTATCGGGCCCCTGGGGCCAACGTCCTGACTTTC.

This chain uses TRBV7-9 with TRBJ2-3; a possible D gene is TRBD2 (5 bases). The CDR3 consists of 12 residues. With 5 bases removed from V and 6 bases from J, the gap between germline ends came to 9 bases. Germline assignment: CDR1 SEHNR and CDR2 FQNEAQ (reference sequence). This chain's CDR3 is CASSIRGDTQYF. CDR3 DNA sequence: TGTGCCAGCAGCATCCGAGGGGATACGCAGTATTTT.

J is TRBJ2-7 and V is TRBV7-9; the D is unclear. Per the germline V gene, CDR1 is SEHNR and CDR2 is FQNEAQ (reference sequence). The CDR3 loop spans 14 amino acids. The V end was cut by 5 bases, the J end by 3 bases, with 14 bases between. CDR3 region: CASSPPRGLYEQYF. The CDR3 region has the DNA TGTGCCAGCAGCCCGCCGCGAGGCCTCTACGAGCAGTACTTC.

The chain has TRBV29-1 and TRBJ1-2; TRBD1 might be the D (6 bases). V dropped 4 bases and J dropped 5 bases, with 20 bases sitting between them. There are 15 residues in the CDR3. Germline values: CDR1 SQVTM, CDR2 ANQGSEA. DNA for the CDR3: TGCAGCGTTGTATCCCCGGGACACATCACTTATGGCTACACCTTC. It yields the protein CSVVSPGHITYGYTF.

V and J are TRBV2 and TRBJ2-7; D remains unclear. The CDR3 is 14 residues long. CDR1 is SNHLY and CDR2 is FYNNEI in the germline V gene. Between the trimmed V and J ends, which lost 1 base and 0 bases, there was a span of 7 bases. CDR3: CASSEGQVSYEQYF. CDR3 bases: TGTGCCAGCAGTGAAGGGCAGGTCTCCTACGAGCAGTACTTC.

This rearrangement joins TRBV9 to TRBJ2-5; D tentatively fits TRBD1 or TRBD2 (5 bases each). This CDR3 contains 16 residues. V gave up 0 bases and J gave up 6 bases, with 18 bases separating them. Germline assignment: CDR1 SGDLS and CDR2 YYNGEE. In nucleotides, the CDR3 is TGTGCCAGCAGCGTAGAGGGTATGGGACCTACGCAGACCCAGTACTTC. Translated: CASSVEGMGPTQTQYF.